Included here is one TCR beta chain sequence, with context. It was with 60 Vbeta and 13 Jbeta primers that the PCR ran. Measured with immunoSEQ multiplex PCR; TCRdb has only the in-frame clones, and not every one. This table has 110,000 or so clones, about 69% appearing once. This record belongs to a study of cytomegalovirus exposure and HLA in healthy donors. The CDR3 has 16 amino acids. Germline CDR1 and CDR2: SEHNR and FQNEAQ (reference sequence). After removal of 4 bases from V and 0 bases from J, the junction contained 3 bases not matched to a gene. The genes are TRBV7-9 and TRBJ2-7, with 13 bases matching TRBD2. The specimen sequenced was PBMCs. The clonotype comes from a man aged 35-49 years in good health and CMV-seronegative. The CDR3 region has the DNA TGTGCCAGCAGCTCGGGACTAGCGGGGTTCTCCTACGAGCAGTACTTC. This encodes CASSSGLAGFSYEQYF.